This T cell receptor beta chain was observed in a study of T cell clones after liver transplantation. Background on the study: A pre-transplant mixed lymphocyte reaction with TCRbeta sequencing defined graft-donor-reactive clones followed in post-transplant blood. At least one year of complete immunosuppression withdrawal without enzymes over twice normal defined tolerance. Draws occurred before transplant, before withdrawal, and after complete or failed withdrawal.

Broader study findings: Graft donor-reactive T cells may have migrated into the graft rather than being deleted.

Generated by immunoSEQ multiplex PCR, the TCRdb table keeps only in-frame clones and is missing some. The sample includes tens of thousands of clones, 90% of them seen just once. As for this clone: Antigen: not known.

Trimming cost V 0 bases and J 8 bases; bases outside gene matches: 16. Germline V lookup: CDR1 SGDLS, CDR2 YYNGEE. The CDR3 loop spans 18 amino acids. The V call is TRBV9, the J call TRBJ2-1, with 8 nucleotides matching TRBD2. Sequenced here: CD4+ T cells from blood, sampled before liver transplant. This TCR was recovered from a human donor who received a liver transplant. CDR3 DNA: TGTGCCAGCAGCGTAGCTCCGGCTAGCGGGCCAACCCGACATGAGCAGTTCTTC. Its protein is CASSVAPASGPTRHEQFF.